This T cell receptor (beta chain) was captured by sequencing in a study of metastatic and nonmetastatic thyroid tumors. At least ten counts were recorded for this clone. As yet, its antigen is unknown. Study-level points and caveats: Significantly greater TCR beta diversity was reportedly found in malignant thyroid tumors than in benign nodules (in blood and tumor).

No treatment had been given to any patient before thyroid surgery. Germline CDR1 and CDR2: LNHDA and SQIVND (reference sequence). This CDR3 is 11 amino acids long. Trimming pared 7 bases from V and 1 base from J, leaving 4 bases between. TCRdb re-processed the PCR reads through MiXCR. The table has about 28,000 clones, over 15% seen once. The sequencing sample was made of blood. The origin of this receptor is a female donor with papillary thyroid cancer or a benign thyroid nodule (not recorded which). Some clones in this sample may be carry-over from other donors' samples. The chain couples TRBV19 to TRBJ1-1; D remains unclear. The CDR3 sequence: CASIRNTEAFF. The CDR3 bases are TGTGCCAGTATCCGGAACACTGAAGCTTTCTTT.